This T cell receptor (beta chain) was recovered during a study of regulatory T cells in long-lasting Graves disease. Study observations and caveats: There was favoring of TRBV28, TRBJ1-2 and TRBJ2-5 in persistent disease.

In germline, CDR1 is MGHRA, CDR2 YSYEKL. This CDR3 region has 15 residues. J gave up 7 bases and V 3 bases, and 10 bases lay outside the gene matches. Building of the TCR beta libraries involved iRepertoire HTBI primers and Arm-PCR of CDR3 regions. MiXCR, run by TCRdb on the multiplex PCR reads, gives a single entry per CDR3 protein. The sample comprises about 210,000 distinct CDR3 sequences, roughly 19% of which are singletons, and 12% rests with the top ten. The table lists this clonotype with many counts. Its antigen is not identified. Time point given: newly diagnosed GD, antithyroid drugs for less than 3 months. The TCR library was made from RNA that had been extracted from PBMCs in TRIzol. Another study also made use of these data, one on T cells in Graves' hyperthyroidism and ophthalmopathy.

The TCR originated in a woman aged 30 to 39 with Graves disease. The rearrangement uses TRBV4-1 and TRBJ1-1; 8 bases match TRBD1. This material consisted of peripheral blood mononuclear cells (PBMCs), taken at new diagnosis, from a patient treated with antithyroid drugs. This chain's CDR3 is CASSHTGQGAGEAFF. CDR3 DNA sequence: TGCGCCAGCAGCCACACCGGGCAGGGGGCCGGTGAAGCTTTCTTT.